Sequencing of this T cell receptor beta chain was carried out in a study of cytomegalovirus exposure and HLA in healthy donors. Overall study results and limits: Cytomegalovirus status was reportedly diagnosed by the classifier with high specificity and sensitivity.

A remark on this clone: No antigen is known for it.

The PCR employed 60 Vbeta primers together with 13 Jbeta primers. The data were produced by immunoSEQ multiplex PCR, yet TCRdb's version contains in-frame clones alone and is incomplete. Found here are roughly 230,000 clones, around 80% of them singletons; the top ten hold approximately 0.49%. V trimming: 2 bases; J trimming: 4 bases; junction bases outside the gene matches: 8. The germline gives CDR1 SGHAT, CDR2 FQNNGV. This CDR3 contains 15 residues. The sequence derives from a boy younger than 18 in good health and CMV-seronegative. The sequenced material came from PBMCs. This chain connects TRBV11-2 to TRBJ2-7; 7 bases align to TRBD1. CDR3 in DNA: TGTGCCAGCAGCTTATGGGGACAGAGCTTATACGAGCAGTACTTC. This translates into CASSLWGQSLYEQYF. Full variable domain (outside the CDR3, taken from reference TRBV11-2 and TRBJ2-7): EAGVAQSPRYKIIEKRQSVAFWCNPISGHATLYWYQQILGQGPKLLIQFQNNGVVDDSQLPKDRFSAERLKGVDSTLKIQPAKLEDSAVYLCASSLWGQSLYEQYFGPGTRLTVT.